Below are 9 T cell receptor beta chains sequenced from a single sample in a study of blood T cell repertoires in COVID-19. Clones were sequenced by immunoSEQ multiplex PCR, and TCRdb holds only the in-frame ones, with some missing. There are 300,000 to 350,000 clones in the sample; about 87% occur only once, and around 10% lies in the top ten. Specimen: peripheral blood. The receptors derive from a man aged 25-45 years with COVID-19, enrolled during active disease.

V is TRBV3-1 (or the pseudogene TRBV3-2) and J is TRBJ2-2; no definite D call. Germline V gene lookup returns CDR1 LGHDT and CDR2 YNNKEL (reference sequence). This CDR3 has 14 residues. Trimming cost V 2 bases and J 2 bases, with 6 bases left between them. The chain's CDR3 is CASSQYTNTGELFF. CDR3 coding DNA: TGTGCCAGCAGCCAATACACAAACACCGGGGAGCTGTTTTTT.

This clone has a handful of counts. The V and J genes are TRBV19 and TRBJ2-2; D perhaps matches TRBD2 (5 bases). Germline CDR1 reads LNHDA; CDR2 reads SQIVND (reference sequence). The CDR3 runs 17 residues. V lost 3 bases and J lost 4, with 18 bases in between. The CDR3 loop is CASSMEVAVMITGELFF. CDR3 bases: TGTGCCAGTAGTATGGAGGTGGCGGTTATGATCACCGGGGAGCTGTTTTTT.

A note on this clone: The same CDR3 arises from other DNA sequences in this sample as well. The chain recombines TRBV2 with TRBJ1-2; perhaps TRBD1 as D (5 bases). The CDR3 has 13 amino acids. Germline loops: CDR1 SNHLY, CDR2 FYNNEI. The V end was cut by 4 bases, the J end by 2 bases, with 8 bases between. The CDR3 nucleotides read TGTGCCAGCAGTGGGGGCCTCAACTATGGCTACACCTTC. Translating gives CASSGGLNYGYTF.

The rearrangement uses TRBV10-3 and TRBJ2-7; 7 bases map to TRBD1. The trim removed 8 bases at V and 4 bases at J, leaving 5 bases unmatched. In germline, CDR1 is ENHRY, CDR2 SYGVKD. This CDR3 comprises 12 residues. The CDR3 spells CAIGTGAYEQYF. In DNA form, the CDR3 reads TGTGCCATCGGCACAGGGGCGTACGAGCAGTACTTC.

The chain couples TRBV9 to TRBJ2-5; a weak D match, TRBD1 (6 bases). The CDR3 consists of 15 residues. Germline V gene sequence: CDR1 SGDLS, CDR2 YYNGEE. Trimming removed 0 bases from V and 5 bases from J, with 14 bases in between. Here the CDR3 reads CASSVEIGDIETQYF. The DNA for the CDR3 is TGTGCCAGCAGCGTAGAAATAGGGGACATCGAGACCCAGTACTTC.

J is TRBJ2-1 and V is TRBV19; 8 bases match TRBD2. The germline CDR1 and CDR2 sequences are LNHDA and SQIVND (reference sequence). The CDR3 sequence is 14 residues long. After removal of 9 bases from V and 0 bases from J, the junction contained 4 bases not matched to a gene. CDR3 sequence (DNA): TGTGCCAGCTTAGCGGGGAGCTCCTACAATGAGCAGTTCTTC. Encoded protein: CASLAGSSYNEQFF.

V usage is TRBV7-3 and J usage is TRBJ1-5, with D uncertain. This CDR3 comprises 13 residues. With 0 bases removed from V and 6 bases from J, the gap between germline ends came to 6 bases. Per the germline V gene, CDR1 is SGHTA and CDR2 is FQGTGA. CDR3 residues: CASSLTGSQPQHF. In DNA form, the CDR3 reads TGTGCCAGCAGCTTAACTGGGAGTCAGCCCCAGCATTTT.

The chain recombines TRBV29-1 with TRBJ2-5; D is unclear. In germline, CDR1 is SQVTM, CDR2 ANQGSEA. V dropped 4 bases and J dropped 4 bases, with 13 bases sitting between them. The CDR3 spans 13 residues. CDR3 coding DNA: TGCAGCGTTGTGGTACCGAGGCTAGAGACCCAGTACTTC. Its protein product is CSVVVPRLETQYF.

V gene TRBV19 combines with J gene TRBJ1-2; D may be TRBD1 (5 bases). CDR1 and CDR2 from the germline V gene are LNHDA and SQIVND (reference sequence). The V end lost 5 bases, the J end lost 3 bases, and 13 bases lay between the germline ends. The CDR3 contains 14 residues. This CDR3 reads CASSQRQGYYGYTF. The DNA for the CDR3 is TGTGCCAGTAGTCAAAGGCAGGGATACTATGGCTACACCTTC.